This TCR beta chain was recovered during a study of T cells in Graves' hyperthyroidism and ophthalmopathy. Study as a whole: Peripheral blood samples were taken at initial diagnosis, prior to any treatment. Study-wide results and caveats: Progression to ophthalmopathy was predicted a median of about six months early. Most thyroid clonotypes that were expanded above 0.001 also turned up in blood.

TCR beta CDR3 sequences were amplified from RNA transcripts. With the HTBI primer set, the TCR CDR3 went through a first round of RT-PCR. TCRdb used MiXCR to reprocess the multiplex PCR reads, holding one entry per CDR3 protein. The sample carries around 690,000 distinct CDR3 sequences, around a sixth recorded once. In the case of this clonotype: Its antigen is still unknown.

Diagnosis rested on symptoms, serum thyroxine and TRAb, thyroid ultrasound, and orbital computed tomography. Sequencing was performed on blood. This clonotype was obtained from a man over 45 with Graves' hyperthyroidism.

CDR3 coding DNA: TGTGCCTGGGGGGAAGGCCGAGGGGATACGCAGTATTTT. Its translation is CAWGEGRGDTQYF. V gene TRBV30 combines with J gene TRBJ2-3; D possibly corresponds to TRBD2 (5 bases). From germline, CDR1 is GTSNPN and CDR2 SVGIG (reference sequence). Deletions cut 5 bases from V and 6 bases from J, with 15 bases between. The CDR3 is made up of 13 amino acids.